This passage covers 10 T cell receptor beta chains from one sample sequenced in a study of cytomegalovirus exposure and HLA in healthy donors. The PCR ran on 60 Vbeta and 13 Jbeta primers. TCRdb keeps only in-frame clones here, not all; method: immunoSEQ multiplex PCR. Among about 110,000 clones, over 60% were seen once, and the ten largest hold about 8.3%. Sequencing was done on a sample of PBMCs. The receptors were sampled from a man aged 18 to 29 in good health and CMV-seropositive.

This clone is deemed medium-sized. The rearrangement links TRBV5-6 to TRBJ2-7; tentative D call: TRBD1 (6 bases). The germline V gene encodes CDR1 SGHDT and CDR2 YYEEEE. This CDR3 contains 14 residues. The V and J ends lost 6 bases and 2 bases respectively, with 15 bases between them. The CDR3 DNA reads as TGTGCCAGCACCCCCCTAGGGGACACCTACGAGCAGTACTTC. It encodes CASTPLGDTYEQYF.

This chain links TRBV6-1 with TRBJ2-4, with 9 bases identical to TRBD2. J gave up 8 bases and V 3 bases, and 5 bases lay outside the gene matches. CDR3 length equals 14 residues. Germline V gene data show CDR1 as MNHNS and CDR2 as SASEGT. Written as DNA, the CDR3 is TGTGCCAGCAGTGAGGCGGGGGGGTTTGACATTCAGTACTTC. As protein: CASSEAGGFDIQYF.

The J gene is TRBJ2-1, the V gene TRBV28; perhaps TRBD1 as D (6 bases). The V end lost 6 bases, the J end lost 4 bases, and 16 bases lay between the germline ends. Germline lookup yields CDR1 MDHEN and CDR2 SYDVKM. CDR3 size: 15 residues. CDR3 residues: CASSHQQQGYNEQFF. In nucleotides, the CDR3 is TGTGCCAGCAGCCACCAACAACAGGGTTACAATGAGCAGTTCTTC.

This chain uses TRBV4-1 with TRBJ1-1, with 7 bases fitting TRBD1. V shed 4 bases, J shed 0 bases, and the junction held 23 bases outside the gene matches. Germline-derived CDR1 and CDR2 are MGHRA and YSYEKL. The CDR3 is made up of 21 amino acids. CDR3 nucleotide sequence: TGCGCCAGCAGCCCCACCACATTCGGGACAGTACCAACTTATTTGAACACTGAAGCTTTCTTT. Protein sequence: CASSPTTFGTVPTYLNTEAFF.

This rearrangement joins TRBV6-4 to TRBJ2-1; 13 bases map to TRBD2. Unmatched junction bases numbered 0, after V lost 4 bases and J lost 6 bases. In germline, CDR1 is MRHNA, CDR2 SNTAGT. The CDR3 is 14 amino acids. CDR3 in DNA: TGTGCCAGCAGTGGGACTAGCGGGGGCAATGAGCAGTTCTTC. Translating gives CASSGTSGGNEQFF.

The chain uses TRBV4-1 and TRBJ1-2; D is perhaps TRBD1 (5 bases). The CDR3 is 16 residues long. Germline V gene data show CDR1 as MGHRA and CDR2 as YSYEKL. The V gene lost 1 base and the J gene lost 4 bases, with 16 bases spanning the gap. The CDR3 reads CASSQVGGRGSYGYTF. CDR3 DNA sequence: TGCGCCAGCAGCCAAGTTGGGGGGAGAGGGAGCTATGGCTACACCTTC.

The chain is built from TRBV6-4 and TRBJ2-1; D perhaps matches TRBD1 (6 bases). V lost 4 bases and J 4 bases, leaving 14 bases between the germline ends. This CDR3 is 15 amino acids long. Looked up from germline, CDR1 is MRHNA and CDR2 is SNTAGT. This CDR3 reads CASSAQGSQYNEQFF. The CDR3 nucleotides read TGTGCCAGCAGTGCACAGGGTTCTCAATACAATGAGCAGTTCTTC.

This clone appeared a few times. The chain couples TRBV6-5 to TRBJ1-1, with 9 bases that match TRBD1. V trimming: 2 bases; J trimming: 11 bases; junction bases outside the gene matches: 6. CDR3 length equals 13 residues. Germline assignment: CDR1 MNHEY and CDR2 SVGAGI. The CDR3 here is CASSYGTGSRAFF. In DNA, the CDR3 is TGTGCCAGCAGTTACGGGACAGGGAGTAGGGCTTTCTTT.

In DNA, the CDR3 is TGTGCCAGCAGCCCCGCACTAGGGACAGATACGCAGTATTTT. Its translation is CASSPALGTDTQYF. The chain carries TRBV7-7 and TRBJ2-3; possibly TRBD2 for D (5 bases). Germline V gives CDR1 SSHAT, CDR2 FNYEAQ (reference sequence). The V and J ends lost 5 bases and 3 bases respectively, with 12 bases between them. The CDR3 sequence is 14 residues long.

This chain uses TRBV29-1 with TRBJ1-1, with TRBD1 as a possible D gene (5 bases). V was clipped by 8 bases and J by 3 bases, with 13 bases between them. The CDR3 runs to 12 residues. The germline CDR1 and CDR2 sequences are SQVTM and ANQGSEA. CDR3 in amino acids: CSSLRGDTEAFF. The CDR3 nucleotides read TGCAGCAGCTTACGGGGGGACACTGAAGCTTTCTTT. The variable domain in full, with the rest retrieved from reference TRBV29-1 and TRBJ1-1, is SAVISQKPSRDICQRGTSLTIQCQVDSQVTMMFWYRQQPGQSLTLIATANQGSEATYESGFVIDKFPISRPNLTFSTLTVSNMSPEDSSIYLCSSLRGDTEAFFGQGTRLTVV.